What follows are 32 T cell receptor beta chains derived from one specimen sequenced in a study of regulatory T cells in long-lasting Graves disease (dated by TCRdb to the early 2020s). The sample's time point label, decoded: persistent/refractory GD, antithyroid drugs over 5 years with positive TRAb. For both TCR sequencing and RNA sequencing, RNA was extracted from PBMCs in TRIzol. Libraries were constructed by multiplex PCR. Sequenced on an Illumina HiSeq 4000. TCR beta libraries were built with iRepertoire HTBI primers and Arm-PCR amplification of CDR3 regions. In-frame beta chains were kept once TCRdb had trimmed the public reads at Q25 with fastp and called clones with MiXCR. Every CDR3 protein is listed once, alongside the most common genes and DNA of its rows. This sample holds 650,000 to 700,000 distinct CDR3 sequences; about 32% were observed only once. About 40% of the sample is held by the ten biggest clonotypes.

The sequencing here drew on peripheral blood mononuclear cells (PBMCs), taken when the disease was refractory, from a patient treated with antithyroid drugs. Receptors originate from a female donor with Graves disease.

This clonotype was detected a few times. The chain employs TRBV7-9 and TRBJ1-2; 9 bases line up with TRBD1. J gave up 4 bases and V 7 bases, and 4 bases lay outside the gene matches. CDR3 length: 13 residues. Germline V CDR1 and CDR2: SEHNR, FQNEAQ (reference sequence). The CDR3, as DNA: TGTGCCAGCACTGGACAGGGGTTCTATGGCTACACCTTC. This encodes CASTGQGFYGYTF.

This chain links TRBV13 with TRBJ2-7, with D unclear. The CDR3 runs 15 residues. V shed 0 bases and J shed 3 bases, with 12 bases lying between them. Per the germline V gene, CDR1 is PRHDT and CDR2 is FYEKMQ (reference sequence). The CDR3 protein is CASSLGLAIGYEQYF. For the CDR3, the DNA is TGTGCCAGCAGCTTAGGGCTCGCGATCGGCTACGAGCAGTACTTC.

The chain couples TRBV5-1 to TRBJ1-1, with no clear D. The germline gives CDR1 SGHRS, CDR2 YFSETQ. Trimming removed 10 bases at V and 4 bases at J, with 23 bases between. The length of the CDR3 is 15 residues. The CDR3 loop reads CASKPPGRVSTEAFF. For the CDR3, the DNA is TGCGCCTCTAAACCCCCGGGGAGGGTGAGCACTGAAGCTTTCTTT.

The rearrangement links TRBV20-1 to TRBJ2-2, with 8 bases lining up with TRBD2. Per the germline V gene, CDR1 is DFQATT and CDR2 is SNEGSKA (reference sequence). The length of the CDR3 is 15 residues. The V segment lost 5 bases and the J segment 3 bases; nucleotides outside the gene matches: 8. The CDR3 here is CSAPREGRYTGELFF. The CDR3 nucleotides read TGCAGTGCTCCCCGGGAGGGCCGTTACACCGGGGAGCTGTTTTTT.

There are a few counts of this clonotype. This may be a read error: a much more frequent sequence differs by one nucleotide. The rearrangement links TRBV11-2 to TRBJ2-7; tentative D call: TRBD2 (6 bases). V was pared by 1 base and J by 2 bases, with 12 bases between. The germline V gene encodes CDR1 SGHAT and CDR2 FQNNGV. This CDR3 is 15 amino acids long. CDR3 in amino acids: CASSLGPSATYEQYF. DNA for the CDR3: TGTGCCAGCAGCTTAGGGCCTAGCGCAACCTACGAGCAGTACTTC.

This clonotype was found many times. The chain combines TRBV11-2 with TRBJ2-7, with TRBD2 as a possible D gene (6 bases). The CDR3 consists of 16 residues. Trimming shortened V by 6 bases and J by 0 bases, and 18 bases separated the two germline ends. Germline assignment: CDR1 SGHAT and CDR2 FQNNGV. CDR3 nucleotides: TGTGCCAGCAGACCCCCCGGACGGAGGGCCTCCTACGAGCAGTACTTC. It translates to CASRPPGRRASYEQYF.

The CDR3 loop reads CASSLGQGLASYTF. CDR3 DNA sequence: TGTGCCAGCAGCTTGGGACAGGGCCTTGCGAGCTACACCTTC. The chain joins TRBV5-4 to TRBJ1-2; 7 bases align to TRBD1. The CDR3 consists of 14 residues. CDR1 is SGHNT, CDR2 YYREEE, per germline (reference sequence). Unmatched junction bases numbered 8, after V lost 0 bases and J lost 9 bases.

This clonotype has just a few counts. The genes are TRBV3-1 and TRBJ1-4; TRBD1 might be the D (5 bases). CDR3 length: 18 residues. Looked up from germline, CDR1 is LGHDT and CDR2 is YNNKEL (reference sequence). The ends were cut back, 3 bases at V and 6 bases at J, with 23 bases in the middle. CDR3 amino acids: CASSHLEPGTSPYEKLFF. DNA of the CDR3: TGTGCCAGCAGCCATCTGGAGCCCGGGACCAGCCCATATGAAAAACTGTTTTTT.

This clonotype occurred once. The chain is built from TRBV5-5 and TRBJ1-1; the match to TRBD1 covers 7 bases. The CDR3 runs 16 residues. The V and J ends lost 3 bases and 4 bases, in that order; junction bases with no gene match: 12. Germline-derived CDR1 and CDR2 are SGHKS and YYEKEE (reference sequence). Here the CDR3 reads CASSWYVHRGTTEAFF. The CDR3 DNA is TGTGCCAGCAGCTGGTACGTCCACAGGGGTACCACTGAAGCTTTCTTT.

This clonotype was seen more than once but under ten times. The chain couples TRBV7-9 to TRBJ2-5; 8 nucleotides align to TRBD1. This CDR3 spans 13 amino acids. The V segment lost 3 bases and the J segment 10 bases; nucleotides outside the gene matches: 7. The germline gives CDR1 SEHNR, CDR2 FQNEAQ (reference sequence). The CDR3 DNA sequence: TGTGCCAGCAGCTTTGGTACAGGGGGAGGCCAGTACTTC. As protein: CASSFGTGGGQYF.

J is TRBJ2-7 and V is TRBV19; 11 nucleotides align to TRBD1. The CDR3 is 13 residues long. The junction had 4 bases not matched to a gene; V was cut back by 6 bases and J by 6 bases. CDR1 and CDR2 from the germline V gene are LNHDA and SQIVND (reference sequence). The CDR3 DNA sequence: TGTGCCAGTAGGGGACAGGGGGTTTCCGAGCAGTACTTC. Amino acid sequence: CASRGQGVSEQYF.

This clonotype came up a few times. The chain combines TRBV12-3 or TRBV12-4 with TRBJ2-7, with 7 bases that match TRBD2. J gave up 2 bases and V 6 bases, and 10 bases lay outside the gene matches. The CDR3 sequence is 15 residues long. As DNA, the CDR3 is TGTGCCAGCAGCCCACCCAGGGAGGGCCCCTACGAGCAGTACTTC. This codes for CASSPPREGPYEQYF.

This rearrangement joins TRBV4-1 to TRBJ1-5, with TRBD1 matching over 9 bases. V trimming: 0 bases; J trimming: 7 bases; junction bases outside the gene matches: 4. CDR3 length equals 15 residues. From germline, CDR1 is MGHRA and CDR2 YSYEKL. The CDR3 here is CASSQEQGAGQPQHF. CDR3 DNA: TGCGCCAGCAGCCAAGAACAGGGGGCCGGGCAGCCCCAGCATTTT.

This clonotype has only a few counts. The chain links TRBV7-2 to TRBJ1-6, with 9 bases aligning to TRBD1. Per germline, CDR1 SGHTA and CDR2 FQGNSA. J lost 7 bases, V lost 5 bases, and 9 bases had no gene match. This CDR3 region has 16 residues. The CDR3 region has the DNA TGTGCCAGCAGCGCCAGACAGGGGGGAACCAATTCACCCCTCCACTTT. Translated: CASSARQGGTNSPLHF.

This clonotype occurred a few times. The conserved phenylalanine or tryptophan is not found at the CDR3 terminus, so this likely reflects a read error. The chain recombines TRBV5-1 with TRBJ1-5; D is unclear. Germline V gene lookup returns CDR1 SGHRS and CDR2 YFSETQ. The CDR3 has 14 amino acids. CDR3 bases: TGCGCCAGCAGCTTGGCGGGTAGCACTCAGCCCCAGCATCTT. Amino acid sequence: CASSLAGSTQPQHL.

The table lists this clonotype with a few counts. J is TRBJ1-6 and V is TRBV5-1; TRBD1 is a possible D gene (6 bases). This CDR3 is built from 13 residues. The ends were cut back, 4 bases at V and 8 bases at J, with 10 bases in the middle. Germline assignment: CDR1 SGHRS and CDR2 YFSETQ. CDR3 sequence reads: CASSPDRYSPLHF. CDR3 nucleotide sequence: TGCGCCAGCAGCCCGGACAGATATTCACCCCTCCACTTT.

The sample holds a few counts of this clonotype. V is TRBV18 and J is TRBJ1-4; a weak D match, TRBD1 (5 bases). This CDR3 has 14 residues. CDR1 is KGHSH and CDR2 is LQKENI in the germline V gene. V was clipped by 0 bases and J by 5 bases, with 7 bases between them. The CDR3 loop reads CASSPPEGNEKLFF. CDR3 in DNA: TGTGCCAGCTCACCACCCGAGGGGAATGAAAAACTGTTTTTT. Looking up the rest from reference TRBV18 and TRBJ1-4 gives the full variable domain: NAGVMQNPRHLVRRRGQEARLRCSPMKGHSHVYWYRQLPEEGLKFMVYLQKENIIDESGMPKERFSAEFPKEGPSILRIQQVVRGDSAAYFCASSPPEGNEKLFFGSGTQLSVL.

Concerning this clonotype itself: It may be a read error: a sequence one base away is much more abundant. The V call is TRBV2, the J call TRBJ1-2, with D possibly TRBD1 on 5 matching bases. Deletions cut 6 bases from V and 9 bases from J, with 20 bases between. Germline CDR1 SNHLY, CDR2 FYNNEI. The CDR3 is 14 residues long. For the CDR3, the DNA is TGTGCCAGCAGGCCCGCCGGGACCGACCATAGCTACACCTTC. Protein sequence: CASRPAGTDHSYTF. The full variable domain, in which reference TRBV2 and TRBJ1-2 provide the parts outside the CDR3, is EPEVTQTPSHQVTQMGQEVILRCVPISNHLYFYWYRQILGQKVEFLVSFYNNEISEKSEIFDDQFSVERPDGSNFTLKIRSTKLEDSAMYFCASRPAGTDHSYTFGSGTRLTVV.

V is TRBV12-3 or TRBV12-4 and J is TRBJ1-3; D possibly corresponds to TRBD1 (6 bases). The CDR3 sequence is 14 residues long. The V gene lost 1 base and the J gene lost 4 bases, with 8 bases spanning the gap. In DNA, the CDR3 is TGTGCCAGCAGTTTAGAAGGGGGAGGAAACACCATATATTTT. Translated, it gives CASSLEGGGNTIYF.

The chain's CDR3 is CASSNQQETNYGYTF. CDR3 in DNA: TGTGCCAGTAGTAACCAACAGGAGACGAACTATGGCTACACCTTC. The V gene is TRBV19, the J gene TRBJ1-2; a possible D gene is TRBD1 (5 bases). Per germline, CDR1 LNHDA and CDR2 SQIVND (reference sequence). The CDR3 runs 15 residues. Trimming took off 4 bases at V and 2 bases at J, with 14 bases between the two ends.

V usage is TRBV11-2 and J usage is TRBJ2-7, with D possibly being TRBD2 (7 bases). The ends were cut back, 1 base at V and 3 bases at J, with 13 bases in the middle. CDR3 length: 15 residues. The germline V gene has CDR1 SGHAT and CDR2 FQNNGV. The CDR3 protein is CASSLGGGVRYEQYF. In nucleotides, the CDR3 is TGTGCCAGCAGCTTAGGCGGGGGCGTTCGCTACGAGCAGTACTTC.

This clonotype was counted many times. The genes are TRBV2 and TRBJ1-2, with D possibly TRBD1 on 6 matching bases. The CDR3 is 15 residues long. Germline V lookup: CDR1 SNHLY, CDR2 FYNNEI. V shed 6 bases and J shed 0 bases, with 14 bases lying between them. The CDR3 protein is CASSVLGGANYGYTF. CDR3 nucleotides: TGTGCCAGCAGCGTACTGGGGGGCGCTAACTATGGCTACACCTTC.

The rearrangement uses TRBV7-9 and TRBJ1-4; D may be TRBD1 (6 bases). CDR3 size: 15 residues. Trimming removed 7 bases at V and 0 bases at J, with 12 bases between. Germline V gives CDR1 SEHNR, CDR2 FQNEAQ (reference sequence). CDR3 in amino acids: CASTTSGATNEKLFF. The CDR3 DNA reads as TGTGCCAGCACTACCTCAGGGGCAACTAATGAAAAACTGTTTTTT.

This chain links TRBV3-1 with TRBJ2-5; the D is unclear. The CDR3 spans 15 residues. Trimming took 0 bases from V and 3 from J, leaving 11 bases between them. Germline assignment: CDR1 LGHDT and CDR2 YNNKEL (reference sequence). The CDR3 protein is CASSQDIGGKETQYF. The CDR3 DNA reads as TGTGCCAGCAGCCAAGATATTGGCGGAAAAGAGACCCAGTACTTC.

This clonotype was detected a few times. CDR3 sequence reads: CASSLLYRQPDNQPQHF. In DNA form, the CDR3 reads TGTGCCAGCAGTTTACTCTATAGACAGCCCGATAATCAGCCCCAGCATTTT. This chain uses TRBV28 with TRBJ1-5; perhaps TRBD1 as D (5 bases). The CDR3 contains 17 residues. The V and J ends lost 2 bases and 4 bases respectively, with 18 bases between them. In germline, CDR1 is MDHEN, CDR2 SYDVKM.

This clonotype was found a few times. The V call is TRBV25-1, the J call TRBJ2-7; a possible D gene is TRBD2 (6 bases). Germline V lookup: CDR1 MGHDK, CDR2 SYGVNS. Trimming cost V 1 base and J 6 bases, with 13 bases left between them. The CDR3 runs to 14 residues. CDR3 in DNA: TGTGCCAGCAGTGAATCTATGGGGGGTGGCGAGCAGTACTTC. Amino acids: CASSESMGGGEQYF.

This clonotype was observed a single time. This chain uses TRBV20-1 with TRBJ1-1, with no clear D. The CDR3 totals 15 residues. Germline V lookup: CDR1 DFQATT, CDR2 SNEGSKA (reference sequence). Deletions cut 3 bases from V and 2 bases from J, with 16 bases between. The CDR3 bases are TGCAGTGCTAGGGGCGTGGTTGGTTACAACACTGAAGCTTTCTTT. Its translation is CSARGVVGYNTEAFF.

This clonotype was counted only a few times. For the CDR3, the DNA is TGTGCCAGCAGTTACCGCACGGTGGAGCCCCAGCATTTT. Protein: CASSYRTVEPQHF. The genes are TRBV6-2 or TRBV6-3 and TRBJ1-5; no clear D. Deletions cut 2 bases from V and 8 bases from J, with 10 bases between. CDR3 length: 13 residues. Germline-derived CDR1 and CDR2 are MNHEY and SVGEGT.

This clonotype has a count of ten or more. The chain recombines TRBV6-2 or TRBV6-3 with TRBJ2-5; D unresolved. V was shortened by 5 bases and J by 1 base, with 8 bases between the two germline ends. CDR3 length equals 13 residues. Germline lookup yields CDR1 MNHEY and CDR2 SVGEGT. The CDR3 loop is CASSGPVQETQYF. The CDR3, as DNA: TGTGCCAGCAGTGGACCGGTCCAAGAGACCCAGTACTTC.

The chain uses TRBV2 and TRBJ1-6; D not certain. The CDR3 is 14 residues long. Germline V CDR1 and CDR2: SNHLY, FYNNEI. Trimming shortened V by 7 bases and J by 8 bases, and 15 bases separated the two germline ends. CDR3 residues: CASTSVREDSPLHF. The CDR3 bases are TGTGCCAGCACCTCGGTGAGGGAGGATTCACCCCTCCACTTT.

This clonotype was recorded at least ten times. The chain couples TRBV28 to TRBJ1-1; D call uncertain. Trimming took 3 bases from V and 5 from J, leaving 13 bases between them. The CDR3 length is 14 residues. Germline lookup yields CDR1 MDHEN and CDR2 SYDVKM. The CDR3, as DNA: TGTGCCAGCAGTTTCAGGAGTCGAAGGACTGAAGCTTTCTTT. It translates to CASSFRSRRTEAFF.

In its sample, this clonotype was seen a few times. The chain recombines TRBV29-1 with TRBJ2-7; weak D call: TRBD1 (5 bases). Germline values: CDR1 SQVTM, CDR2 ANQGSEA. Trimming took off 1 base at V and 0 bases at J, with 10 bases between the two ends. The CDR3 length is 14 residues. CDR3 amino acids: CSVEVVDNSYEQYF. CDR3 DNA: TGCAGCGTTGAAGTAGTGGACAACTCCTACGAGCAGTACTTC.